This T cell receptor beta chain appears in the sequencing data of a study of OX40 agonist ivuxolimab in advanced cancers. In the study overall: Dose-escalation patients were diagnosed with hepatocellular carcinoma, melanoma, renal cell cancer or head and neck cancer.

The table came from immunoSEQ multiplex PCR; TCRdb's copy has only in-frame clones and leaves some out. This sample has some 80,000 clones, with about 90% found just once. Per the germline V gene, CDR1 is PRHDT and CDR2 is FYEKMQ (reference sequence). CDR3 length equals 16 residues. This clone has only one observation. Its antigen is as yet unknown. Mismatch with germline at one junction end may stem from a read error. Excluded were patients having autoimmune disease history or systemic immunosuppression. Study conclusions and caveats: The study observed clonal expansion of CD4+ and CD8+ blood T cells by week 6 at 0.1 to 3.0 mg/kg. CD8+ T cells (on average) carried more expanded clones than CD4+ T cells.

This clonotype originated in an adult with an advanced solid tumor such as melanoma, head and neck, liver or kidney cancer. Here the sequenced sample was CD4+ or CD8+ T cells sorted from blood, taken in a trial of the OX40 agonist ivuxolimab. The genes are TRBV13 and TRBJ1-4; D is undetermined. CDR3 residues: CASSLGRGATNEKLFF. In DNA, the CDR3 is TGTGCCAGCAGCCTAGGACGGGGTGCAACTAATGAAAAACTGTTTTTT.